Given below is one T cell receptor beta chain in context. The target antigen is unknown. Scientists made TCR beta libraries using quantitative 5'-RACE with molecular barcodes. TCRdb passed the 5' RACE reads through MiXCR, listing each CDR3 protein once. The table includes roughly 140,000 distinct CDR3 sequences, around 42% detected once. This CDR3 contains 15 residues. The germline V gene encodes CDR1 SGHRS and CDR2 YFSETQ. V dropped 5 bases and J dropped 5; count of bases not matched to a gene: 9. The record originates from a study of CD8 T cells in ankylosing spondylitis. Broader study findings: Clones that were linked to disease were CD8+ and were relatively rare in peripheral blood. Reports say disease-linked clones showed up significantly more in matched ankylosing spondylitis synovial fluid. Characteristic of ankylosing spondylitis blood, it appeared, was a TCR beta motif comprising several highly homologous variants.

Sequencing was performed on synovial fluid, either unsorted or a sorted T cell fraction (not recorded which). The J gene is TRBJ2-2, the V gene TRBV5-1; 7 positions match TRBD1. The TCR was taken from a male donor with ankylosing spondylitis. CDR3 DNA: TGCGCCAGCAGGCAAGACAGGGTTCGAACCGGGGAGCTGTTTTTT. Amino acid sequence: CASRQDRVRTGELFF.